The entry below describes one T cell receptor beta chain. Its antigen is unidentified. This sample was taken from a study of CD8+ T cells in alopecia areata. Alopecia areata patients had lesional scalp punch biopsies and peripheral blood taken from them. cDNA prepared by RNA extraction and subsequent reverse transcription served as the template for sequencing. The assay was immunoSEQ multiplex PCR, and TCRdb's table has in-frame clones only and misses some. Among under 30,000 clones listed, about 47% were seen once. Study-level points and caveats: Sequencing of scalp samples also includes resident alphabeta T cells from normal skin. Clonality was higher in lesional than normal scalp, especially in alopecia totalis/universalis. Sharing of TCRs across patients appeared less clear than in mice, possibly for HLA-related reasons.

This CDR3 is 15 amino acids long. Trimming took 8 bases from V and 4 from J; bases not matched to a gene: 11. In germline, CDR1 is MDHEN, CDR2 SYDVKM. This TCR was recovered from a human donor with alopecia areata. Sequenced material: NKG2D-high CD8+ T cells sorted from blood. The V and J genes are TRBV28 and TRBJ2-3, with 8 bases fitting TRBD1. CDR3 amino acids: CASPPPGTGPDTQYF. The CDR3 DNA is TGTGCCAGCCCCCCCCCGGGGACAGGACCAGATACGCAGTATTTT.